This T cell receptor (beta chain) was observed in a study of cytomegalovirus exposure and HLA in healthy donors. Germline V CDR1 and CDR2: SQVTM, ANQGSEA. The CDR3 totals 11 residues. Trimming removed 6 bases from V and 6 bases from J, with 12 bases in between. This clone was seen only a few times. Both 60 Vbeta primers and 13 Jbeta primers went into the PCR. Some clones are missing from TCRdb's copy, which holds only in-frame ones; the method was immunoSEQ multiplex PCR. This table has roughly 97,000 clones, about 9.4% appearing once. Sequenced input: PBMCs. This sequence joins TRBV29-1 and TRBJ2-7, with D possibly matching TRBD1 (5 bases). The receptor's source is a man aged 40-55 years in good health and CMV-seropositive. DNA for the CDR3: TGCAGCGTCATTTCAGGGTCCGAGCAGTACTTC. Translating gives CSVISGSEQYF.